Following are 18 T cell receptor beta chains from one sample sequenced in a study of blood T cell repertoires in COVID-19. Here immunoSEQ multiplex PCR was the method, and the copy in TCRdb shows in-frame clones only, minus some. The top ten clones hold 3.5% to 5% of a sample with just under 50,000 clones, 90% of them seen once. The sequenced sample was peripheral blood. These receptors were obtained from a human donor in a cohort sampled during active COVID-19.

The J gene is TRBJ1-2, the V gene TRBV19, with 7 bases fitting TRBD1. The V segment lost 9 bases and the J segment 8 bases; nucleotides outside the gene matches: 9. The CDR3 runs 12 residues. Germline loops: CDR1 LNHDA, CDR2 SQIVND (reference sequence). In DNA form, the CDR3 reads TGTGCCAGCTCGGACAGGAGAGGGGGCTACACCTTC. Its protein is CASSDRRGGYTF. Full variable domain (rest looked up from reference TRBV19 and TRBJ1-2): DGGITQSPKYLFRKEGQNVTLSCEQNLNHDAMYWYRQDPGQGLRLIYYSQIVNDFQKGDIAEGYSVSREKKESFPLTVTSAQKNPTAFYLCASSDRRGGYTFGSGTRLTVV.

The chain employs TRBV5-1 and TRBJ2-5; no clear D. The ends were cut back, 5 bases at V and 3 bases at J, with 5 bases in the middle. Germline V gene sequence: CDR1 SGHRS, CDR2 YFSETQ. This CDR3 comprises 11 residues. The CDR3 sequence: CASRREETQYF. The DNA of the CDR3 is TGCGCCAGCAGACGAGAAGAGACCCAGTACTTC.

The rearrangement uses TRBV5-1 and TRBJ1-1; the D is unclear. Germline CDR1 and CDR2: SGHRS and YFSETQ. Deletions cut 4 bases from V and 3 bases from J, with 10 bases between. This CDR3 is 13 amino acids long. The CDR3, as DNA: TGCGCCAGCAGCCCTGAGGGCCACACTGAAGCTTTCTTT. Translating it yields CASSPEGHTEAFF.

The chain is built from TRBV18 and TRBJ2-7, with 12 nucleotides matching TRBD2. Germline CDR1 reads KGHSH; CDR2 reads LQKENI. Losses at the gene ends were 3 bases for V and 3 bases for J; bases not matched to a gene: 6. CDR3 length equals 16 residues. CDR3 in amino acids: CASSPASGRGNYEQYF. CDR3 bases: TGTGCCAGCTCACCTGCTAGCGGGAGGGGTAACTACGAGCAGTACTTC.

V and J are TRBV6-6 and TRBJ1-1; D might be TRBD1 (6 bases). V shed 2 bases and J shed 5 bases, with 15 bases lying between them. CDR3 length: 15 amino acids. Germline assignment: CDR1 MNHNY and CDR2 SVGAGI (reference sequence). The CDR3 reads CASSYLTGFSTEAFF. In nucleotides, the CDR3 is TGTGCCAGCAGTTACCTAACAGGGTTCTCGACTGAAGCTTTCTTT.

The chain links TRBV29-1 to TRBJ1-4, with D unresolved. The germline V and J ends were trimmed by 6 bases and 5 bases, with 13 bases remaining between them. This CDR3 is built from 13 residues. Germline V lookup: CDR1 SQVTM, CDR2 ANQGSEA. CDR3 protein: CSVRRGFNEKLFF. CDR3 in DNA: TGCAGCGTCAGGCGCGGGTTCAATGAAAAACTGTTTTTT.

The chain is built from TRBV19 and TRBJ1-1, with TRBD1 identical over 8 bases. CDR1 is LNHDA, CDR2 SQIVND, per germline (reference sequence). V was pared by 7 bases and J by 4 bases, with 8 bases of the junction left unmatched. CDR3 size: 14 residues. The CDR3 reads CASIPQGALTEAFF. Written as DNA, the CDR3 is TGTGCCAGTATCCCCCAGGGGGCGCTCACTGAAGCTTTCTTT.

This chain joins TRBV19 and TRBJ2-1; tentative D call: TRBD1 (6 bases). The CDR3 has 15 amino acids. Germline V gene sequence: CDR1 LNHDA, CDR2 SQIVND (reference sequence). V dropped 4 bases and J dropped 1 base, with 11 bases sitting between them. CDR3 DNA: TGTGCCAGTAGTACAAGGACAGTTTCCTACAATGAGCAGTTCTTC. Residues: CASSTRTVSYNEQFF.

The rearrangement uses TRBV4-2 and TRBJ2-6; 7 positions match TRBD1. Germline trimming cut 6 bases from V and 2 bases from J; bases unmatched to any gene: 10. Germline lookup yields CDR1 LGHNA and CDR2 YNFKEQ. The CDR3 is made up of 17 amino acids. CDR3 sequence: CASSQGRRGTGANVLTF. The DNA of the CDR3 is TGTGCCAGCAGTCAGGGGCGCAGGGGGACTGGGGCCAACGTCCTGACTTTC.

The gene calls are TRBV7-8 and TRBJ2-1; 12 nucleotides align to TRBD2. The CDR3 spans 19 residues. Germline-derived CDR1 and CDR2 are SGHVS and FQNEAQ. V was pared by 2 bases and J by 4 bases, with 12 bases of the junction left unmatched. CDR3 residues: CASSLRASGRAMRYNEQFF. The CDR3 DNA sequence: TGTGCCAGCAGCTTAAGGGCTAGCGGGAGGGCAATGCGGTACAATGAGCAGTTCTTC.

This clone showed up just a few times. The chain recombines TRBV18 with TRBJ1-6; TRBD1 agrees at 8 bases. V trimming: 5 bases; J trimming: 10 bases; junction bases outside the gene matches: 7. The germline gives CDR1 KGHSH, CDR2 LQKENI. CDR3 length: 14 residues. The CDR3 region has the DNA TGTGCCAGCTCAGTTAACAGGGGGGACTCACCCCTCCACTTT. Amino acids: CASSVNRGDSPLHF.

This clone was observed a few times. Here the CDR3 reads CATGGSSYNEQFF. The CDR3 nucleotides read TGTGCCACCGGAGGAAGCTCCTACAATGAGCAGTTCTTC. The chain is built from TRBV24-1 and TRBJ2-1; TRBD2 is a possible D gene (5 bases). Germline CDR1 is KGHDR and CDR2 is SFDVKD. The V gene lost 9 bases and the J gene lost 0 bases, with 8 bases spanning the gap. This CDR3 spans 13 amino acids.

This rearrangement joins TRBV28 to TRBJ1-5, with D uncertain. This CDR3 contains 13 residues. V lost 1 base and J 5 bases, leaving 6 bases between the germline ends. Per germline, CDR1 MDHEN and CDR2 SYDVKM. The CDR3 sequence: CASSLFRDQPQHF. The CDR3, as DNA: TGTGCCAGCAGTTTATTTCGGGATCAGCCCCAGCATTTT.

The V call is TRBV5-1, the J call TRBJ2-7; 8 bases line up with TRBD1. Trimming cost V 4 bases and J 6 bases; bases outside gene matches: 9. CDR1 is SGHRS and CDR2 is YFSETQ in the germline V gene. This CDR3 spans 14 amino acids. CDR3 amino acids: CASSHGRTGTEQYF. DNA of the CDR3: TGCGCCAGCAGCCACGGTAGGACAGGGACCGAGCAGTACTTC. Together with reference TRBV5-1 and TRBJ2-7, the CDR3 gives the full variable domain: KAGVTQTPRYLIKTRGQQVTLSCSPISGHRSVSWYQQTPGQGLQFLFEYFSETQRNKGNFPGRFSGRQFSNSRSEMNVSTLELGDSALYLCASSHGRTGTEQYFGPGTRLTVT.

The chain links TRBV5-1 to TRBJ2-1, with D possibly being TRBD2 (6 bases). CDR3 size: 15 residues. The germline V gene has CDR1 SGHRS and CDR2 YFSETQ. Trimming took 1 base from V and 2 from J, leaving 10 bases between them. This CDR3 is CASSLRAGTYNEQFF. As DNA, the CDR3 is TGCGCCAGCAGCTTGAGGGCGGGAACCTACAATGAGCAGTTCTTC.

The chain links TRBV18 to TRBJ1-2; no clear D. V lost 1 base and J 6 bases, leaving 9 bases between the germline ends. This CDR3 has 13 residues. Germline values: CDR1 KGHSH, CDR2 LQKENI. The CDR3 DNA reads as TGTGCCAGCTCACCACTGGGCGGGGATGGCTACACCTTC. Translation gives CASSPLGGDGYTF.

The chain joins TRBV18 to TRBJ1-6, with D uncertain. The length of the CDR3 is 17 residues. Trimming shortened V by 5 bases and J by 0 bases, and 14 bases separated the two germline ends. CDR1 and CDR2 (germline): KGHSH, LQKENI. The CDR3 sequence is CASSDRRPSSYNSPLHF. The CDR3 nucleotides are TGTGCCAGCTCAGACCGGCGGCCGAGCTCCTATAATTCACCCCTCCACTTT.

In DNA, the CDR3 is TGCGCCAGCAGACAGGGGGCTAACACTGAAGCTTTCTTT. This translates into CASRQGANTEAFF. This chain connects TRBV5-1 to TRBJ1-1, with 9 bases lining up with TRBD1. The CDR3 loop spans 13 amino acids. Per germline, CDR1 SGHRS and CDR2 YFSETQ. J was trimmed by 2 bases and V by 5 bases; bases with no gene match: 1.